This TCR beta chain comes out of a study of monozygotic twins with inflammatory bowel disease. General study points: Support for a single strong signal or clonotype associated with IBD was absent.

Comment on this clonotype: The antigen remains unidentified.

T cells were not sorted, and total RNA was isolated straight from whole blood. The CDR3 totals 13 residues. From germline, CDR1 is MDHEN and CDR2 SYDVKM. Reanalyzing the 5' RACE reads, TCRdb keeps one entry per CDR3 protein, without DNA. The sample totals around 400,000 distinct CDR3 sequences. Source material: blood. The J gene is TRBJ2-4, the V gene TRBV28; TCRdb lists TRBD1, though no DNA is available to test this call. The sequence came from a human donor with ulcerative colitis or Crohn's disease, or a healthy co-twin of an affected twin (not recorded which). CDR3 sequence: CASRYTGENIQYF.